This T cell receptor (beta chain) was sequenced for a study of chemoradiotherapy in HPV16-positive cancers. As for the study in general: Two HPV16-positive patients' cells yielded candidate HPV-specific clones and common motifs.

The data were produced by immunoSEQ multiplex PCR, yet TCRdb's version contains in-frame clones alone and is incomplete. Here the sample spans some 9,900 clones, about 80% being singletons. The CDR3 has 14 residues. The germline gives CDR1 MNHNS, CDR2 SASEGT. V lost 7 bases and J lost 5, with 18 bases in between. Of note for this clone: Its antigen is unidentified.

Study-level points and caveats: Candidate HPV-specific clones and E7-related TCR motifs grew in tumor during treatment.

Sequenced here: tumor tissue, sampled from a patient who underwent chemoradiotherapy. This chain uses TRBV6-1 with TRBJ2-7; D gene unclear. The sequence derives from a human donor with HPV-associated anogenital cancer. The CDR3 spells CASIPSHNGNEQYF. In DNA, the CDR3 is TGTGCCAGCATCCCATCCCACAACGGCAACGAGCAGTACTTC.